The clone carrying this T cell receptor (beta chain) was seen once. CDR3 size: 15 residues. The germline V gene has CDR1 SGHTA and CDR2 FQGNSA. With 2 bases removed from V and 6 bases from J, the gap between germline ends came to 14 bases. These data come from a study of blood T cell repertoires in COVID-19. In the authors' methods: From reference gene primer amplification, estimates of nucleated cell counts were derived. TCRdb's copy holds only in-frame clones and misses some; the assay was immunoSEQ multiplex PCR. V and J calls and clone size are those listed in that table; D and trimming were worked out from the DNA. The sample lists around 110,000 clones; 90% were seen once.

This TCR came from a human donor with active COVID-19. The donor label of this sample is uncertain. The chain recombines TRBV7-2 with TRBJ1-5, with D perhaps matching TRBD1 (6 bases). Sequenced input: peripheral blood. CDR3 amino acids: CASSLMAGDGQPQHF. CDR3 nucleotide sequence: TGTGCCAGCAGCTTAATGGCAGGGGATGGTCAGCCCCAGCATTTT. The whole variable domain, remainder taken from reference TRBV7-2 and TRBJ1-5, is GAGVSQSPSNKVTEKGKDVELRCDPISGHTALYWYRQSLGQGLEFLIYFQGNSAPDKSGLPSDRFSAERTGGSVSTLTIQRTQQEDSAVYLCASSLMAGDGQPQHFGDGTRLSIL.